This T cell receptor beta chain came from a study of T cell responses to AZD1222 COVID-19 vaccine. This clone was picked up one time. The antigen is undetermined. Study findings and constraints: A mostly white British donor set with more females was recruited, and clonal diversity was possibly underestimated. Reports say nearly half of spike-specific TCRs go after unmutated variant regions. Baseline serostatus was positive in only a handful of AZD1222 recipients.

The CDR3 is 14 amino acids. CDR1 is MGHRA, CDR2 YSYEKL, per germline. V lost 3 bases and J 5 bases, leaving 12 bases between the germline ends. Sequenced by immunoSEQ multiplex PCR; TCRdb stores in-frame clones only, minus some. Seen here are 95,000 to 100,000 clones, more than 75% observed once, and the top ten hold about 17%. Sequenced here: peripheral blood, sampled on day 0 of AZD1222 vaccination. This rearrangement joins TRBV4-1 to TRBJ2-3; unclear D gene. The TCR sequence derives from an adult in good health. CDR3 coding DNA: TGCGCCAGCAGCCAGCTAGGTTCAAGAGATACGCAGTATTTT. Amino acid sequence: CASSQLGSRDTQYF.